The 13 T cell receptor beta chains below were found in one sample sequenced in a study of OX40 agonist ivuxolimab in advanced cancers. The protocol was immunoSEQ multiplex PCR, while the TCRdb copy is restricted to in-frame clones and leaves out a portion. The sample includes approximately 44,000 clones, around 80% of them seen just once. Sequencing was performed on CD4+ or CD8+ T cells sorted from blood, taken in a trial of the OX40 agonist ivuxolimab. These receptors were collected from an adult with an advanced solid tumor such as melanoma, head and neck, liver or kidney cancer.

The gene calls are TRBV18 and TRBJ2-6, with D possibly matching TRBD1 (6 bases). The length of the CDR3 is 16 residues. The V end lost 3 bases, the J end lost 3 bases, and 12 bases lay between the germline ends. Germline CDR1 KGHSH, CDR2 LQKENI. CDR3 bases: TGTGCCAGCTCACCGACACAGGGCCGTGGGGCCAACGTCCTGACTTTC. This translates into CASSPTQGRGANVLTF.

This clone was found once. The chain joins TRBV15 to TRBJ1-5; D is ambiguous. From germline, CDR1 is LNHNV and CDR2 YYDKDF (reference sequence). This CDR3 has 17 amino acids. V was cut by 0 bases and J by 0 bases, with 12 bases left in between. The CDR3: CATSRDRRKYSNQPQHF. The CDR3 DNA reads TGTGCCACCAGCAGAGATAGGCGGAAGTATAGCAATCAGCCCCAGCATTTT.

V usage is TRBV27 and J usage is TRBJ2-2; D gene ambiguous. With 5 bases removed from V and 6 bases from J, the gap between germline ends came to 7 bases. Germline CDR1 MNHEY, CDR2 SMNVEV (reference sequence). CDR3 length: 12 amino acids. CDR3 protein: CASSDPPGELFF. For the CDR3, the DNA is TGTGCCAGCAGTGACCCCCCCGGGGAGCTGTTTTTT.

The V gene is TRBV12-5, the J gene TRBJ1-5; D uncertain. The CDR3 consists of 12 residues. V lost 8 bases and J 7 bases, leaving 12 bases between the germline ends. Germline lookup yields CDR1 LGHNT and CDR2 FRNRAP. This CDR3 is CASTDGGQPQHF. The CDR3 DNA follows: TGTGCTAGTACAGACGGAGGACAGCCCCAGCATTTT.

This clone was found once. Here the CDR3 reads CASSYDRYEQYF. The DNA for the CDR3 is TGTGCCAGCTCGTACGACAGGTACGAGCAGTACTTC. The rearrangement links TRBV18 to TRBJ2-7; D possibly corresponds to TRBD1 (6 bases). V lost 6 bases and J lost 4, with 10 bases in between. Per the germline V gene, CDR1 is KGHSH and CDR2 is LQKENI. The CDR3 extends over 12 amino acids.

This sequence joins TRBV21-1 and TRBJ2-7; TRBD2, as called in the table, went unchecked against the DNA. TRBV21-1 is described as a pseudogene. The length of the CDR3 is 17 residues. In DNA, the CDR3 is TGTGCCAGCAGCAAAGTAAGTCCAGGGACTTCAGTCTACGAGCAGTACTTC. Translation gives CASSKVSPGTSVYEQYF.

This clone occurred a few times. The chain carries TRBV2 and TRBJ1-6; D might be TRBD1 (6 bases). The CDR3 is made up of 13 amino acids. V lost 6 bases, J lost 9 bases, and 12 bases lay in between. In germline, CDR1 is SNHLY, CDR2 FYNNEI. In DNA form, the CDR3 reads TGTGCCAGCAGCCTGGACAGTGGTTCACCCCTCCACTTT. Its translation: CASSLDSGSPLHF.

This chain connects TRBV10-2 to TRBJ2-5, with D possibly TRBD2 on 5 matching bases. The J call may be wrong; the DNA end is better matched by TRBJ2-7. CDR3 size: 13 residues. The germline V gene has CDR1 WSHSY and CDR2 SAAADI. This CDR3 is CASSHGGPYEQYF. The CDR3, as DNA: TGCGCCAGCAGTCACGGAGGCCCCTACGAGCAGTACTTC.

The chain links TRBV10-1 to TRBJ1-2; TRBD1 matches at 10 bases. This CDR3 spans 15 amino acids. Germline CDR1 reads WNHNN; CDR2 reads SYGVQD (reference sequence). Unmatched junction bases numbered 8, after V lost 4 bases and J lost 6 bases. The CDR3 DNA follows: TGCGCCAGCAGTGCCCCCCTAGGGACAGGGGATGGCTACACCTTC. This codes for CASSAPLGTGDGYTF.

A word on this clone: A read error may produce the germline difference seen at one junction end. The chain has TRBV7-7 and TRBJ2-1; D unresolved. CDR1 and CDR2 (germline): SSHAT, FNYEAQ (reference sequence). CDR3 length equals 13 residues. The CDR3 protein is CASSLAVGYEQFF. In DNA, the CDR3 is TGTGCTAGCAGCTTAGCCGTGGGATATGAGCAGTTCTTC.

This clone showed up just once. The V gene is TRBV11-3, the J gene TRBJ1-5; tentative D call: TRBD1 (5 bases). Per germline, CDR1 SGHNT and CDR2 YENEEA. This CDR3 spans 13 amino acids. V lost 0 bases to trimming and J lost 7 bases, with 7 bases between them. CDR3 in amino acids: CASSLDGDQPQHF. The CDR3 nucleotides read TGTGCCAGCAGCTTAGACGGGGACCAGCCCCAGCATTTT.

This chain links TRBV20-1 with TRBJ2-1, with D unresolved. CDR1 is DFQATT and CDR2 is SNEGSKA in the germline V gene (reference sequence). The CDR3 contains 11 residues. The DNA of the CDR3 is TGCAGCTTGGACGGTCACAATGAGCAGTTCTTC. It yields the protein CSLDGHNEQFF.

Concerning this clone: The junction differs from germline at one of its ends, possibly a read error. The gene calls are TRBV7-9 and TRBJ2-3, with D perhaps given as TRBD1 or TRBD2 (6 bases each). The germline gives CDR1 SEHNR, CDR2 FQNEAQ (reference sequence). CDR3 length equals 17 residues. The CDR3: CACSQRGAGRFGDTQYF. CDR3 sequence (DNA): TGTGCCTGCAGCCAAAGGGGGGCAGGGAGGTTTGGAGATACGCAGTATTTT.